Each of the 27 T cell receptor beta chains below was sequenced from the same sample in a study of T cell changes during pregnancy in multiple sclerosis (dated by TCRdb to about 2019). The library was made by the immunoSEQ multiplex PCR assay. TCRdb took over this immuneACCESS table, retaining in-frame rearrangements with V and J assigned. Such tables are incomplete; in checked studies, under half of the missing clones stem from an unresolved V gene, and the remainder is unexplained. This sample comprises 38,000 or so clones, nearly 90% of them detected only once. The top ten constitute about 0.51% of the sample. Sequenced here: CD4+ T cells from peripheral blood mononuclear cells, sampled in the second trimester of pregnancy. The receptors originated from a female donor with multiple sclerosis, enrolled in a pregnancy study.

The chain is built from TRBV30 and TRBJ2-2; TRBD2 aligns across 15 bases. The J segment lost 6 bases and the V segment lost 3 bases, leaving 2 bases of the junction unmatched. CDR3 size: 15 residues. Germline lookup yields CDR1 GTSNPN and CDR2 SVGIG (reference sequence). The CDR3 region is CAWSGTSGRSGELFF. Here the CDR3 DNA reads TGTGCCTGGAGCGGGACTAGCGGGAGGTCCGGGGAGCTGTTTTTT.

The gene calls are TRBV11-2 and TRBJ2-7, with no clear D. In germline, CDR1 is SGHAT, CDR2 FQNNGV. V shed 2 bases and J shed 2 bases, with 7 bases lying between them. The length of the CDR3 is 13 residues. CDR3 in amino acids: CASSLWRTYEQYF. CDR3 sequence (DNA): TGTGCCAGCAGCTTATGGAGAACCTACGAGCAGTACTTC.

The chain carries TRBV19 and TRBJ2-1; possible D gene TRBD2, 5 bases. This CDR3 is 15 amino acids long. CDR1 and CDR2 from the germline V gene are LNHDA and SQIVND (reference sequence). V was clipped by 3 bases and J by 1 base, with 10 bases between them. The CDR3 coding sequence is TGTGCCAGTAGTATCTCGGGATTATCCTACAATGAGCAGTTCTTC. It encodes CASSISGLSYNEQFF.

The chain has TRBV5-4 and TRBJ1-2; TRBD1 agrees at 7 bases. CDR3 size: 13 residues. The germline CDR1 and CDR2 sequences are SGHNT and YYREEE (reference sequence). After removal of 0 bases from V and 7 bases from J, the junction contained 3 bases not matched to a gene. The CDR3 nucleotides are TGTGCCAGCAGCTTGGACAGGGGTCTTGGCTACACCTTC. Protein sequence: CASSLDRGLGYTF.

The rearrangement uses TRBV30 and TRBJ2-1; 11 positions match TRBD2. Germline V gene data show CDR1 as GTSNPN and CDR2 as SVGIG (reference sequence). V was pared by 6 bases and J by 0 bases, with 10 bases of the junction left unmatched. The CDR3 loop spans 17 amino acids. The CDR3 reads CACPPGTSGSSYNEQFF. The CDR3 region has the DNA TGTGCCTGCCCTCCCGGGACTAGCGGTTCCTCCTACAATGAGCAGTTCTTC.

This clone was counted once. The chain couples TRBV10-3 to TRBJ1-2; the D gene is possibly TRBD1 (6 bases). Looked up from germline, CDR1 is ENHRY and CDR2 is SYGVKD. The V end was cut by 3 bases, the J end by 2 bases, with 10 bases between. The CDR3 totals 14 residues. CDR3 sequence: CAISDGTSNYGYTF. CDR3 in DNA: TGTGCCATCAGTGATGGGACATCCAACTATGGCTACACCTTC.

This sequence joins TRBV7-2 and TRBJ2-1, with 7 bases identical to TRBD2. V shed 3 bases and J 5 bases; nucleotides not matched to a gene: 7. This CDR3 has 15 amino acids. The V gene's germline CDR1 is SGHTA and CDR2 FQGNSA. CDR3 protein: CASSFSSGSHNEQFF. As DNA, the CDR3 is TGTGCCAGCAGCTTTTCTAGCGGTTCCCACAATGAGCAGTTCTTC.

V and J are TRBV30 and TRBJ1-1, with 7 bases that match TRBD1. Trimming took 2 bases from V and 5 from J; bases not matched to a gene: 5. Germline lookup yields CDR1 GTSNPN and CDR2 SVGIG (reference sequence). The CDR3 extends over 13 amino acids. The CDR3 here is CAWSPGGRTEAFF. CDR3 coding DNA: TGTGCCTGGAGTCCAGGGGGAAGGACTGAAGCTTTCTTT.

This clone was seen only a few times. V usage is TRBV7-9 and J usage is TRBJ1-3; 7 bases fit TRBD1. Germline V lookup: CDR1 SEHNR, CDR2 FQNEAQ (reference sequence). The CDR3 sequence is 15 residues long. V lost 0 bases and J lost 7; bases outside the gene matches: 6. The CDR3 is CASSLAEHRGNTIYF. CDR3 nucleotides: TGTGCCAGCAGCTTAGCGGAACACAGGGGCAACACCATATATTTT.

The CDR3 sequence: CASSLDRRTVGETQYF. CDR3 nucleotides: TGTGCCAGCAGCTTAGATCGGAGGACAGTCGGAGAGACCCAGTACTTC. The V gene is TRBV11-2, the J gene TRBJ2-5; D might be TRBD1 (6 bases). Germline V gives CDR1 SGHAT, CDR2 FQNNGV. Trimming cost V 0 bases and J 4 bases, with 15 bases left between them. CDR3 length: 16 amino acids.

The chain recombines TRBV7-8 with TRBJ1-3; D unresolved. Looked up from germline, CDR1 is SGHVS and CDR2 is FQNEAQ. Trimming took off 5 bases at V and 4 bases at J, with 15 bases between the two ends. The CDR3 contains 15 residues. CDR3 sequence (DNA): TGTGCCAGCAGCCGCCCCCGGGTTGGGGGAAACACCATATATTTT. The encoded protein is CASSRPRVGGNTIYF.

The gene calls are TRBV4-3 and TRBJ2-1, with 7 bases aligning to TRBD2. The CDR3 sequence is 15 residues long. Germline-derived CDR1 and CDR2 are LGHNA and YSLEER. V was pared by 0 bases and J by 9 bases, with 8 bases of the junction left unmatched. CDR3: CASSQDLAVPGEQFF. The DNA for the CDR3 is TGCGCCAGCAGCCAAGATCTAGCGGTCCCCGGTGAGCAGTTCTTC.

The chain's CDR3 is CASSRAGTSGLGSGELFF. In DNA form, the CDR3 reads TGTGCCAGCTCACGCGCCGGGACTAGCGGCCTGGGGTCCGGGGAGCTGTTTTTT. The chain joins TRBV18 to TRBJ2-2; TRBD2 matches at 11 bases. J lost 6 bases, V lost 4 bases, and 13 bases had no gene match. Per germline, CDR1 KGHSH and CDR2 LQKENI. The CDR3 runs 18 residues. Complete variable domain (other parts from reference TRBV18 and TRBJ2-2): NAGVMQNPRHLVRRRGQEARLRCSPMKGHSHVYWYRQLPEEGLKFMVYLQKENIIDESGMPKERFSAEFPKEGPSILRIQQVVRGDSAAYFCASSRAGTSGLGSGELFFGEGSRLTVL.

This sequence joins TRBV14 and TRBJ2-2; possible D gene TRBD2, 6 bases. The CDR3 has 21 amino acids. V shed 4 bases and J shed 1 base, with 28 bases lying between them. The germline V gene encodes CDR1 SGHDN and CDR2 FVKESK. As DNA, the CDR3 is TGTGCCAGCAGCCCTCATCAGGTTCAACTTGAGGAGCGGGTGAACACCGGGGAGCTGTTTTTT. It encodes CASSPHQVQLEERVNTGELFF.

The chain has TRBV5-6 and TRBJ2-1, with D maybe TRBD1 (5 bases). The CDR3 has 15 amino acids. V lost 4 bases and J lost 2, with 13 bases in between. CDR1 and CDR2 (germline): SGHDT, YYEEEE. CDR3 sequence: CASSPTARAYNEQFF. CDR3 bases: TGTGCCAGCAGCCCAACAGCCAGGGCCTACAATGAGCAGTTCTTC.

The chain joins TRBV19 to TRBJ2-2; D is unclear. Trimming shortened V by 3 bases and J by 0 bases, and 8 bases separated the two germline ends. This CDR3 spans 15 amino acids. Germline CDR1 LNHDA, CDR2 SQIVND (reference sequence). CDR3 in DNA: TGTGCCAGTAGTATCGGCAGGACGAACACCGGGGAGCTGTTTTTT. Residues: CASSIGRTNTGELFF.

V and J are TRBV7-2 and TRBJ1-2; 9 bases are shared with TRBD1. The germline gives CDR1 SGHTA, CDR2 FQGNSA. Unmatched junction bases numbered 8, after V lost 5 bases and J lost 4 bases. The CDR3 consists of 15 residues. The CDR3 reads CASSARDRVGYGYTF. CDR3 DNA: TGTGCCAGCAGCGCCCGGGACAGGGTGGGCTATGGCTACACCTTC.

The rearrangement links TRBV7-2 to TRBJ2-7, with 12 bases lining up with TRBD2. The germline CDR1 and CDR2 sequences are SGHTA and FQGNSA. J lost 3 bases, V lost 5 bases, and 11 bases had no gene match. The CDR3 sequence is 17 residues long. In DNA form, the CDR3 reads TGTGCCAGCAGCCGGATGACTAGCGGGAGTTTTTACTACGAGCAGTACTTC. It encodes CASSRMTSGSFYYEQYF.

The chain is built from TRBV25-1 and TRBJ2-1; 12 positions match TRBD2. Germline V gives CDR1 MGHDK, CDR2 SYGVNS. The CDR3 spans 15 residues. V shed 6 bases and J 5 bases; nucleotides not matched to a gene: 5. DNA for the CDR3: TGTGCCAGCAGCTTCGGACTAGCGGGGAACAATGAGCAGTTCTTC. It codes for CASSFGLAGNNEQFF.

This clone was recorded once. The chain employs TRBV5-1 and TRBJ2-7, with 7 bases matching TRBD1. Per germline, CDR1 SGHRS and CDR2 YFSETQ. The CDR3 has 14 amino acids. V dropped 3 bases and J dropped 3; count of bases not matched to a gene: 6. The CDR3: CASSSSGTVYEQYF. The DNA of the CDR3 is TGCGCCAGCAGCTCCTCCGGGACAGTCTACGAGCAGTACTTC.

The rearrangement links TRBV7-2 to TRBJ1-5; 12 nucleotides line up with TRBD1. CDR3 length equals 15 residues. Germline CDR1 and CDR2: SGHTA and FQGNSA. The J segment lost 6 bases and the V segment lost 5 bases, leaving 5 bases of the junction unmatched. The CDR3 DNA reads TGTGCCAGCAGCCTCCGGGACAGGGGGCTTCAGCCCCAGCATTTT. This gives the protein CASSLRDRGLQPQHF. Drawing the rest from reference TRBV7-2 and TRBJ1-5, the complete variable domain is GAGVSQSPSNKVTEKGKDVELRCDPISGHTALYWYRQSLGQGLEFLIYFQGNSAPDKSGLPSDRFSAERTGGSVSTLTIQRTQQEDSAVYLCASSLRDRGLQPQHFGDGTRLSIL.

A single count supports this clone. This rearrangement joins TRBV18 to TRBJ2-1; TRBD2 aligns across 15 bases. CDR1 and CDR2 from the germline V gene are KGHSH and LQKENI. After removal of 4 bases from V and 5 bases from J, the junction contained 12 bases not matched to a gene. CDR3 length: 19 residues. The CDR3 nucleotides read TGTGCCAGCTCACGCTTCCCCGGGACTAGCGGGAGGCGTGACAATGAGCAGTTCTTC. Amino acid sequence: CASSRFPGTSGRRDNEQFF.

CDR3 bases: TGCGCCAGCAGCTTGACTGACAGTAAAGAGACCCAGTACTTC. Translating it yields CASSLTDSKETQYF. The J gene is TRBJ2-5, the V gene TRBV5-1, with D perhaps TRBD1 (5 bases). The CDR3 has 14 residues. Germline lookup yields CDR1 SGHRS and CDR2 YFSETQ. Trimming cost V 1 base and J 3 bases, with 10 bases left between them. The full variable domain, with the rest looked up from reference TRBV5-1 and TRBJ2-5, is KAGVTQTPRYLIKTRGQQVTLSCSPISGHRSVSWYQQTPGQGLQFLFEYFSETQRNKGNFPGRFSGRQFSNSRSEMNVSTLELGDSALYLCASSLTDSKETQYFGPGTRLLVL.

The count of this clone is one. This chain connects TRBV28 to TRBJ2-1; 8 bases line up with TRBD2. This CDR3 comprises 14 residues. The ends lost 7 bases at V and 8 bases at J; junction bases unmatched: 10. The germline CDR1 and CDR2 sequences are MDHEN and SYDVKM. CDR3 nucleotide sequence: TGTGCCAGCAAGGTAGCGGGAAATGTGGATGAGCAGTTCTTC. Translating gives CASKVAGNVDEQFF.

This chain uses TRBV4-3 with TRBJ2-2; TRBD2 matches at 15 bases. V was pared by 5 bases and J by 3 bases, with 16 bases of the junction left unmatched. The length of the CDR3 is 21 residues. Germline V CDR1 and CDR2: LGHNA, YSLEER. The CDR3 loop reads CASSKTPMRGLAGGDTGELFF. The CDR3 nucleotides read TGCGCCAGCAGCAAAACCCCCATGCGAGGACTAGCGGGAGGGGACACCGGGGAGCTGTTTTTT.

The chain has TRBV4-3 and TRBJ1-5; the match to TRBD1 covers 8 bases. Germline V gives CDR1 LGHNA, CDR2 YSLEER. The CDR3 length is 15 residues. V lost 3 bases, J lost 0 bases, and 1 base stayed unmatched. The CDR3 sequence is CASSQDRDSNQPQHF. In DNA form, the CDR3 reads TGCGCCAGCAGCCAGGACAGGGATAGCAATCAGCCCCAGCATTTT.

The chain has TRBV7-2 and TRBJ2-3; 11 bases are shared with TRBD2. The CDR3 totals 15 residues. CDR1 is SGHTA and CDR2 is FQGNSA in the germline V gene. Trimming cost V 4 bases and J 2 bases; bases outside gene matches: 2. The CDR3: CASSSGLADTDTQYF. In DNA form, the CDR3 reads TGTGCCAGCAGCTCGGGACTAGCGGACACAGATACGCAGTATTTT.